Many counts were recorded for the clone carrying this TCR beta chain. Time point of the sample: newly diagnosed GD, antithyroid drugs for less than 3 months. RNA isolated from PBMCs was used to make the TCR library. The V and J ends lost 10 bases and 6 bases respectively, with 19 bases between them. The CDR3 extends over 14 amino acids. Germline CDR1 and CDR2: MNHNS and SASEGT. The authors built TCR beta libraries using iRepertoire HTBI primers and Arm-PCR of CDR3 regions. TCRdb itself ran the multiplex PCR reads through MiXCR, one entry per CDR3 protein. Here the sample spans 200,000 to 250,000 distinct CDR3 sequences, around 17% being singletons. This entry belongs to a study of regulatory T cells in long-lasting Graves disease.

This chain links TRBV6-1 with TRBJ2-1; TRBD2 is a possible D gene (6 bases). The sequence derives from a female donor with Graves disease. This specimen was peripheral blood mononuclear cells (PBMCs), taken at new diagnosis, from a patient treated with antithyroid drugs. The CDR3 loop is CATDGTRDLNEQFF. The CDR3, as DNA: TGTGCCACTGACGGGACTCGGGACCTCAATGAGCAGTTCTTC.